The source of this T cell receptor (beta chain) is a study of T cells in Graves' hyperthyroidism and ophthalmopathy. Study-wide results and caveats: Ophthalmopathy, which appeared later, was predicted by the model a median about 5.9 months before onset. Most thyroid clonotypes that were expanded above 0.001 also turned up in blood.

The CDR3 has 16 residues. Germline CDR1 SGDLS, CDR2 YYNGEE. Hyperthyroidism in the patients, aged 18 to 65, was newly diagnosed and under 2 months in duration. TCR beta CDR3 sequences were amplified from RNA transcripts. The TCR CDR3 first-round RT-PCR relied on the HTBI primer set. From the multiplex PCR reads, TCRdb called clonotypes with MiXCR, one entry per CDR3 protein. Of a few hundred thousand distinct CDR3 sequences listed, around 18% are singletons. Only a few counts were recorded for this clonotype. Antigen specificity is unknown. The junction does not match germline at one end; this may be a read error.

The rearrangement links TRBV9 to TRBJ1-1; D remains ambiguous. Sequenced: blood. This receptor was taken from a man aged 40-50 years with Graves' hyperthyroidism. CDR3 protein: CASSVDARASRTEALF. In nucleotides, the CDR3 is TGTGCCAGCAGCGTCGACGCCCGGGCCAGTCGCACTGAAGCTCTCTTT.